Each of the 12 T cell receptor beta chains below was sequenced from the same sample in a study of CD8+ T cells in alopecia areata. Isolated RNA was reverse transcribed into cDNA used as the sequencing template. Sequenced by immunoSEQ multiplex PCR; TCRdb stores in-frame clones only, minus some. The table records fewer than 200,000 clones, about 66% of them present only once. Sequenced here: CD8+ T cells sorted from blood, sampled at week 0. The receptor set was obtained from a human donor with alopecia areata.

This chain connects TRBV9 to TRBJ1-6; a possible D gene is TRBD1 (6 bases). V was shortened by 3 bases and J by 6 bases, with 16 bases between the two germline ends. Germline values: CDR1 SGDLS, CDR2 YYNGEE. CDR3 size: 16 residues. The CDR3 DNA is TGTGCCAGCAGCGGACGAGGGGGAGACCGTAATTCACCCCTCCACTTT. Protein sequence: CASSGRGGDRNSPLHF.

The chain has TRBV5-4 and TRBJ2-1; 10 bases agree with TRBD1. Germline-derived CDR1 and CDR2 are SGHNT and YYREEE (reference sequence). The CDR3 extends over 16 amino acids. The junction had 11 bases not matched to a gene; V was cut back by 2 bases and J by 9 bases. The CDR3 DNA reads TGTGCCAGCAGCTTAGGGACAGGGGCCTTGAGTGGTGAGCAGTTCTTC. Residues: CASSLGTGALSGEQFF.

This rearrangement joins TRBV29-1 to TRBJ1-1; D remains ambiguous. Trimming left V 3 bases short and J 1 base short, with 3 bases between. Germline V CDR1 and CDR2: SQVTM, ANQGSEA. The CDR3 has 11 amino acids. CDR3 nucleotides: TGCAGCGTTGATAGGAACACTGAAGCTTTCTTT. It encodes CSVDRNTEAFF.

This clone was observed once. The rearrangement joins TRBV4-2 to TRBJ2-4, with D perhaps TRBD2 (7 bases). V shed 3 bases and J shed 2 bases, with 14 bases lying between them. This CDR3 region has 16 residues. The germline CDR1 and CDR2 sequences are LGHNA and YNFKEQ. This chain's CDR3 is CASSHPGGDSKNIQYF. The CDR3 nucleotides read TGTGCCAGCAGCCATCCGGGGGGCGATTCCAAAAACATTCAGTACTTC.

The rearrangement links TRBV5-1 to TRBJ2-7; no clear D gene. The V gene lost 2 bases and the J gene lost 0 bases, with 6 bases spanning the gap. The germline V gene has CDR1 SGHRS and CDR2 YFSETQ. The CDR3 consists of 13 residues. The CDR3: CASSLARSYEQYF. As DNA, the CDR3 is TGCGCCAGCAGCTTAGCCCGCTCCTACGAGCAGTACTTC.

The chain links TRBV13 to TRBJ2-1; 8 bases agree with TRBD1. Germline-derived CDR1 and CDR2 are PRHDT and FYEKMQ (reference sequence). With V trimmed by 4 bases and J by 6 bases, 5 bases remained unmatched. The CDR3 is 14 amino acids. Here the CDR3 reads CASSSQTGVNEQFF. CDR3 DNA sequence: TGTGCCAGCAGCTCCCAGACAGGGGTCAATGAGCAGTTCTTC.

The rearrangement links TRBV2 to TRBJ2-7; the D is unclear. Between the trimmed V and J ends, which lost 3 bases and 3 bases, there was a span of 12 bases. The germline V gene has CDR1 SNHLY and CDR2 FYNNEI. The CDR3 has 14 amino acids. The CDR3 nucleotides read TGTGCCAGCAGTGACAGGCGCCTAGGCTACGAGCAGTACTTC. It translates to CASSDRRLGYEQYF.

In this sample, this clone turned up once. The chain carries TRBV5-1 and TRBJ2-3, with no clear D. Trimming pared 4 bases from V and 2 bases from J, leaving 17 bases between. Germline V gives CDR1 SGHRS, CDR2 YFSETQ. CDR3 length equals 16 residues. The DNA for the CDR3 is TGCGCCAGCAGCGCCGTTGACACCCCGTACACAGATACGCAGTATTTT. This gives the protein CASSAVDTPYTDTQYF.

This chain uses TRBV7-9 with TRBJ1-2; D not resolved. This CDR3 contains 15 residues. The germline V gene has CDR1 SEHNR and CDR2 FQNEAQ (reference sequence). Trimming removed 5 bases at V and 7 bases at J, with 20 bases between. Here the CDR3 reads CASSGEVPKQSGYTF. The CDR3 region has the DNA TGTGCCAGCAGCGGAGAGGTCCCGAAACAGTCTGGCTACACCTTC. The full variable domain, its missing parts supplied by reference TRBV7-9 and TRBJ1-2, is DTGVSQNPRHKITKRGQNVTFRCDPISEHNRLYWYRQTLGQGPEFLTYFQNEAQLEKSRLLSDRFSAERPKGSFSTLEIQRTEQGDSAMYLCASSGEVPKQSGYTFGSGTRLTVV.

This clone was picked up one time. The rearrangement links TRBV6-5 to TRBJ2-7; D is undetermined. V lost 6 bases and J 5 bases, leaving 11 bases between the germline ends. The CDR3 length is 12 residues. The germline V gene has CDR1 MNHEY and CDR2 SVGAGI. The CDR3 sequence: CASSPGRHEQYF. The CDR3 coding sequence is TGTGCCAGCAGCCCCGGCCGCCACGAGCAGTACTTC.

The CDR3 nucleotides read TGTGCCAGCAGCACACAGGGGAGACCTGAAGCTTTCTTT. This sequence encodes CASSTQGRPEAFF. The rearrangement joins TRBV9 to TRBJ1-1; 7 bases align to TRBD1. Per germline, CDR1 SGDLS and CDR2 YYNGEE. J gave up 6 bases and V 4 bases, and 6 bases lay outside the gene matches. The CDR3 extends over 13 amino acids.

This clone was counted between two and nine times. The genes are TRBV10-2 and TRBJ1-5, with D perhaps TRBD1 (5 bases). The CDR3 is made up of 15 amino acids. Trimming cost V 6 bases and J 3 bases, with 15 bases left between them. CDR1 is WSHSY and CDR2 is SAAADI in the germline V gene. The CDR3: CASRVDSSNNQPQHF. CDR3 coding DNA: TGCGCCAGCAGAGTCGACAGTAGCAACAATCAGCCCCAGCATTTT.